This TCR beta chain was found in a study of blood T cell repertoires in COVID-19. Germline CDR1 and CDR2: SGHRS and YFSETQ. The CDR3 runs to 16 residues. Trimming removed 5 bases from V and 5 bases from J; junction bases left unmatched: 15. Some clones are missing from TCRdb's copy, which holds only in-frame ones; the method was immunoSEQ multiplex PCR. Of under 200,000 clones listed, 70% to 90% were seen once; the top ten hold 7.5% to 8.5%. The sample taken for sequencing was peripheral blood. The chain joins TRBV5-1 to TRBJ1-1, with 7 bases that match TRBD1. The receptor's source is a woman in her sixties or seventies with COVID-19, enrolled during active disease. DNA of the CDR3: TGCGCCAGCAGACTTCCCTACCACAGGGGAAGGACTGAAGCTTTCTTT. Amino acids: CASRLPYHRGRTEAFF.